Listed below are T cell receptor beta chains from one sample, sequenced in a study of OX40 agonist ivuxolimab in advanced cancers. Assay used: immunoSEQ multiplex PCR; TCRdb lists only in-frame clones, some missing. Counted here are over 15,000 clones, 81% occurring once; the ten biggest clones make up more than 35%. The sequences come from CD4+ or CD8+ T cells sorted from blood, collected in a trial of the OX40 agonist ivuxolimab. The origin of the receptors is an adult with an advanced solid tumor such as melanoma, head and neck, liver or kidney cancer. Each CDR3 is given with its conserved first and last residue. The D gene is left open where the match is weak. Expanded clones are given a class, and other clones once, few, many or no size at all.

J	D	V	size	DNA	CDR3
TRBJ1-1	-	TRBV7-3	-	TGTGCCAGCAGCTTAAAGTCTAAATCTATAGCTTTCTTT	CASSLKSKSIAFF
TRBJ1-2	-	TRBV15	-	TGTGCCACCAGCACGGAAGCCTCCGGGTCGTCGGTTGGCTATGGCTACACCTTC	CATSTEASGSSVGYGYTF
TRBJ2-7	TRBD2	TRBV7-6	-	TGTGCCAGCAGCTACTCGGGGGGATACGAGCAGTACTTC	CASSYSGGYEQYF
TRBJ2-1	TRBD2	TRBV9	-	TGTGCCAGCAGCGGGACTAGCGGGGTTGTCTACAATGAGCAGTTCTTC	CASSGTSGVVYNEQFF
TRBJ2-1	-	TRBV7-7	medium-sized	TGTGCCAGCAGCTTAGCAGGGGGCAATGAGCAGTTCTTC	CASSLAGGNEQFF
TRBJ1-1	-	TRBV19	-	TGTGCCAGTACAGTGGCCGCGAACACTGAAGCTTTCTTT	CASTVAANTEAFF
TRBJ1-1	TRBD1	TRBV6-5	-	TGTGCCAGCAGTTACGAGGGGGCAAACACTGAAGCTTTCTTT	CASSYEGANTEAFF
TRBJ2-7	-	TRBV10-3	-	TGTGCCATCAGGACTGTGAGCTCCTACGAGCAGTACTTC	CAIRTVSSYEQYF
TRBJ2-1	TRBD1	TRBV7-3	-	TGTGCCAGCAGCTTAGCAGGGGGCAATGAGCAGTTCTTC	CASSLAGGNEQFF
TRBJ2-7	TRBD2	TRBV7-9	-	TGTGCCAGCAGCTTCCAGCGGGGGAGGGACTACGAGCAGTACTTC	CASSFQRGRDYEQYF
TRBJ2-3	-	TRBV7-9	-	TGTGCCAGCAGCCTAAAGGGCACAGATACGCAGTATTTT	CASSLKGTDTQYF
TRBJ1-2	-	TRBV4-2	-	TGTGCCAGCAGCCAAGATAGAGCAGGGGACGGCTATGGCTACACCTTC	CASSQDRAGDGYGYTF
TRBJ2-1	-	TRBV7-3	once	TGTGCCAGCAGCCCCTCGCTAGGCCTAGCGGAGCAGTTCTTC	CASSPSLGLAEQFF
TRBJ1-2	-	TRBV10-2	-	TGCGCCAGCAGCCCCGACAGGAGAAGTATCTATGGCTACACCTTC	CASSPDRRSIYGYTF
TRBJ2-1	-	TRBV7-9	-	TGTGCCAGCAGCTCGCCTCCAGCGGAGGGTTCCTTTGAGCAGTTCTTC	CASSSPPAEGSFEQFF
TRBJ2-7	-	TRBV30	-	TGTGCCTGGAGTGGAGGAGACCTCTACGAGCAGTACTTC	CAWSGGDLYEQYF
TRBJ2-1	TRBD2	TRBV2	-	TGTGCCACGGACAAAACTAGCGGGAGCAACAATGAGCAGTTCTTC	CATDKTSGSNNEQFF
TRBJ2-2	TRBD1	TRBV30	-	TGTGCCTGGGGACAGGAGAACACCGGGGAGCTGTTTTTT	CAWGQENTGELFF
TRBJ1-1	-	TRBV7-9	-	TGTGCCAGCAGCCCCCCAGGGGACACTGAAGCTTTCTTT	CASSPPGDTEAFF
TRBJ2-5	-	TRBV19	-	TGTGCCAGTAGTGTAGGGACATCACCCCTTATGGAGACCCAGTACTTC	CASSVGTSPLMETQYF
TRBJ2-1	-	TRBV15	once	TGTGCCACCAGCAGAGAGGGGCCGAAGGATGAGCAGTTCTTC	CATSREGPKDEQFF
TRBJ2-7	-	TRBV7-9	-	TGTGCCAGCAGCTCTGGACGAACTATCTACGAGCAGTACTTC	CASSSGRTIYEQYF
TRBJ1-2	-	TRBV7-2	few	TGTGCCAGCAGCTTATCGGGCTATGGCTACACCTTC	CASSLSGYGYTF
TRBJ1-3	TRBD1	TRBV11-1	-	TGTGCCAGCAGCTCTGAGCAGGGGGCTTCTGGAAACACCATATATTTT	CASSSEQGASGNTIYF
TRBJ2-7	TRBD1	TRBV19	-	TGTGCCAGTAGCTTTACCCGGGACAGCCACTACGAGCAGTACTTC	CASSFTRDSHYEQYF
TRBJ2-7	TRBD2	TRBV5-6	-	TGTGCCAGCAGCCGGGACTATTCCTACGAGCAGTACTTC	CASSRDYSYEQYF
TRBJ2-7	-	TRBV5-1	-	TGCGCCAGCAGATTTGGAGGGGGCACCTACGAGCAGTACTTC	CASRFGGGTYEQYF
TRBJ1-1	-	TRBV7-2	-	TGTGCCAGCAGCACGTGGGGAGGGCCTGAAGCTTTCTTT	CASSTWGGPEAFF
TRBJ2-3	TRBD2	TRBV2	once	TGTGCCAGCAGTGGAAGGGGACTAGCGGGGGCCAATAGGGGAGATACGCAGTATTTT	CASSGRGLAGANRGDTQYF
TRBJ2-1	TRBD1	TRBV9	-	TGTGCCAGCAGCGGCCGGACAGGGAGAAGTTACAATGAGCAGTTCTTC	CASSGRTGRSYNEQFF
TRBJ1-1	-	TRBV4-3	-	TGCGCCAGCAGCCAAGATCATCGGGGGGACACTGAAGCTTTCTTT	CASSQDHRGDTEAFF
TRBJ2-3	TRBD2	TRBV4-1	-	TGCGCCAGCAGCCGAGCGGGAGAAGAAGATACGCAGTATTTT	CASSRAGEEDTQYF
TRBJ2-1	-	TRBV11-3	medium-sized	TGTGCCAGCAGCTTGGCGAACAATGAGCAGTTCTTC	CASSLANNEQFF
TRBJ2-4	TRBD2	TRBV5-6	-	TGTGCCACCCAGCGGGGGGCAACCAAAAACATTCAGTACTTC	CATQRGATKNIQYF
TRBJ2-7	-	TRBV7-9	-	TGTGCCAGCAGCCTTCCGGGACCAATCTACGAGCAGTACTTC	CASSLPGPIYEQYF
TRBJ1-2	-	TRBV7-2	few	TGTGCCAGCAGCGGTAATGGCTACACCTTC	CASSGNGYTF
TRBJ2-6	-	TRBV7-3	-	TGTGCCAGCAGCCCTCCCTTAATGACTGGGGCCAACGTCCTGACTTTC	CASSPPLMTGANVLTF